The 18 T cell receptor beta chains given below trace back to one sample, sequenced in a study of T cell responses to AZD1222 COVID-19 vaccine (dated by TCRdb to 2020 to 2022). Libraries were built with the immunoSEQ multiplex PCR assay. Sourced from immuneACCESS, this table was stored by TCRdb with only in-frame sequences that have V and J called. A share of the clones is absent; for the studies checked, an unresolved V gene accounts for under half, and the remainder has no known explanation. The sample table contains around 66,000 clones; only one count was recorded for about 90% of them. The ten largest clones take up 17% of the sample. The sample's time point label, decoded: baseline before first vaccination. The starting material was peripheral blood, obtained on day 0 of AZD1222 vaccination. These receptors all come from an adult in good health.

The chain has TRBV10-3 and TRBJ1-1; 11 bases fit TRBD1. Germline V gene lookup returns CDR1 ENHRY and CDR2 SYGVKD. Trimming cost V 2 bases and J 9 bases; bases outside gene matches: 2. This CDR3 has 13 residues. The CDR3 region is CAISEGTGGKAFF. DNA of the CDR3: TGTGCCATCAGTGAGGGGACAGGGGGGAAAGCTTTCTTT.

By share of the sample, this clone is medium-sized (0.01 to 0.1%). The chain is built from TRBV3-1 (or the pseudogene TRBV3-2) and TRBJ1-2; 9 bases line up with TRBD1. V lost 0 bases, J lost 2 bases, and 1 base stayed unmatched. The CDR3 extends over 15 amino acids. Germline CDR1 reads LGHDT; CDR2 reads YNNKEL (reference sequence). The CDR3 is CASSQEGTGNYGYTF. CDR3 in DNA: TGTGCCAGCAGCCAAGAGGGGACAGGGAACTATGGCTACACCTTC.

The chain couples TRBV10-3 to TRBJ2-3; 10 bases align to TRBD2. The CDR3 is made up of 16 amino acids. Losses at the gene ends were 5 bases for V and 7 bases for J; bases not matched to a gene: 12. The V gene's germline CDR1 is ENHRY and CDR2 SYGVKD. CDR3 amino acids: CAISPRASGSGNTQYF. CDR3 nucleotides: TGTGCCATCAGTCCCCGGGCTAGCGGGAGTGGAAATACGCAGTATTTT.

This clone was picked up one time. The rearrangement joins TRBV7-2 to TRBJ1-2; D remains ambiguous. This CDR3 spans 12 amino acids. V lost 1 base, J lost 2 bases, and 2 bases lay in between. Germline CDR1 SGHTA, CDR2 FQGNSA. The CDR3 sequence: CASSLDNYGYTF. The CDR3 DNA reads as TGTGCCAGCAGCTTAGACAACTATGGCTACACCTTC.

V gene TRBV7-9 combines with J gene TRBJ2-7, with D uncertain. V was pared by 5 bases and J by 2 bases, with 13 bases between. Germline V gene sequence: CDR1 SEHNR, CDR2 FQNEAQ (reference sequence). This CDR3 has 14 amino acids. The CDR3 sequence: CASSPNQAPYEQYF. As DNA, the CDR3 is TGTGCCAGCAGCCCGAACCAGGCCCCCTACGAGCAGTACTTC.

The rearrangement links TRBV5-1 to TRBJ2-7, with D possibly TRBD2 on 5 matching bases. V was shortened by 5 bases and J by 5 bases, with 11 bases between the two germline ends. Germline values: CDR1 SGHRS, CDR2 YFSETQ. The CDR3 runs 12 residues. The chain's CDR3 is CASSFPGNEQYF. The CDR3 coding sequence is TGCGCCAGCAGTTTTCCGGGAAACGAGCAGTACTTC.

The table lists this clone with many counts. The chain employs TRBV4-1 and TRBJ2-7; D is possibly TRBD1 (6 bases). Trimming shortened V by 2 bases and J by 2 bases, and 13 bases separated the two germline ends. CDR3 length: 15 residues. The germline V gene has CDR1 MGHRA and CDR2 YSYEKL. CDR3 nucleotide sequence: TGCGCCAGCAGCCAATGGGAACAGGGAGCCTACGAGCAGTACTTC. The encoded protein is CASSQWEQGAYEQYF.

This clone was seen a single time. The genes are TRBV6-5 and TRBJ1-1; the match to TRBD1 covers 9 bases. The CDR3 spans 16 residues. V gave up 4 bases and J gave up 4 bases; unmatched junction bases: 10. Germline V gene data show CDR1 as MNHEY and CDR2 as SVGAGI. The CDR3 coding sequence is TGTGCCAGCAGTTCCCACGGGACAGGGCCCGGCACTGAAGCTTTCTTT. Translated, it gives CASSSHGTGPGTEAFF.

The rearrangement links TRBV29-1 to TRBJ2-7, with 14 bases that match TRBD2. Per the germline V gene, CDR1 is SQVTM and CDR2 is ANQGSEA. There are 14 residues in the CDR3. With 6 bases clipped from V and 6 bases from J, the junction kept 7 bases outside the gene matches. CDR3 sequence: CSVPGTSGRGEQYF. CDR3 nucleotide sequence: TGCAGCGTCCCCGGGACTAGCGGGAGAGGCGAGCAGTACTTC.

The chain recombines TRBV28 with TRBJ2-1; TRBD2 matches at 8 bases. This CDR3 comprises 15 residues. CDR1 and CDR2 from the germline V gene are MDHEN and SYDVKM. V shed 5 bases and J 4 bases; nucleotides not matched to a gene: 7. CDR3 sequence reads: CASSAPSGLYNEQFF. The DNA for the CDR3 is TGTGCCAGCAGTGCCCCTAGCGGGCTGTACAATGAGCAGTTCTTC.

The chain carries TRBV19 and TRBJ1-5, with a possible D match to TRBD1 (5 bases). The CDR3 extends over 15 amino acids. V was shortened by 0 bases and J by 15 bases, with 21 bases between the two germline ends. Germline CDR1 LNHDA, CDR2 SQIVND (reference sequence). The CDR3 DNA sequence: TGTGCCAGTAGTATAGACGAGCCTTCAAAGCGGGGGATGCATTTT. Protein: CASSIDEPSKRGMHF.

The chain is built from TRBV25-1 and TRBJ2-5; D possibly corresponds to TRBD2 (6 bases). The germline V gene encodes CDR1 MGHDK and CDR2 SYGVNS. The CDR3 is 14 residues long. V lost 1 base and J lost 5, with 11 bases in between. The CDR3 sequence is CASSEWRDGETQYF. The CDR3 DNA sequence: TGTGCCAGCAGTGAATGGAGGGACGGGGAGACCCAGTACTTC. Full variable domain (remainder filled in from reference TRBV25-1 and TRBJ2-5): EADIYQTPRYLVIGTGKKITLECSQTMGHDKMYWYQQDPGMELHLIHYSYGVNSTEKGDLSSESTVSRIRTEHFPLTLESARPSHTSQYLCASSEWRDGETQYFGPGTRLLVL.

The gene calls are TRBV5-6 and TRBJ2-7; 9 bases line up with TRBD1. Germline V CDR1 and CDR2: SGHDT, YYEEEE. J lost 5 bases, V lost 3 bases, and 0 bases had no gene match. The CDR3 is made up of 12 amino acids. Written as DNA, the CDR3 is TGTGCCAGCAGCTGGACAGGGGACGAGCAGTACTTC. It specifies CASSWTGDEQYF.

This chain uses TRBV7-3 with TRBJ2-1; 8 bases match TRBD2. In germline, CDR1 is SGHTA, CDR2 FQGTGA. V lost 0 bases to trimming and J lost 5 bases; unmatched junction nucleotides: 0. The length of the CDR3 is 14 residues. CDR3 sequence reads: CASSLTGLDNEQFF. In DNA, the CDR3 is TGTGCCAGCAGCTTAACGGGACTAGACAATGAGCAGTTCTTC.

This clone was seen only once. CDR3: CASSVGGFETQYF. The CDR3 DNA reads TGTGCCAGCAGCGTGGGGGGGTTCGAGACCCAGTACTTC. J is TRBJ2-5 and V is TRBV9, with TRBD2 identical over 7 bases. The junction had 3 bases not matched to a gene; V was cut back by 2 bases and J by 5 bases. CDR3 length: 13 amino acids. The germline V gene encodes CDR1 SGDLS and CDR2 YYNGEE.

The chain is built from TRBV6-5 and TRBJ2-7, with 10 positions matching TRBD1. The trim removed 2 bases at V and 2 bases at J, leaving 3 bases unmatched. The V gene's germline CDR1 is MNHEY and CDR2 SVGAGI. This CDR3 is built from 15 residues. CDR3 amino acids: CASSYRDRGPYEQYF. CDR3 in DNA: TGTGCCAGCAGTTACAGGGACAGGGGACCCTACGAGCAGTACTTC.

The CDR3 nucleotides are TGTGCCAGCAGTTCGCCGGGGGGACAAGAGACCCAGTACTTC. Translated, it gives CASSSPGGQETQYF. The chain recombines TRBV2 with TRBJ2-5; 7 bases are a match to TRBD2. The CDR3 length is 14 residues. Trimming cost V 5 bases and J 2 bases; bases outside gene matches: 5. Looked up from germline, CDR1 is SNHLY and CDR2 is FYNNEI.

V and J are TRBV4-1 and TRBJ1-6, with unresolved D. V was shortened by 0 bases and J by 7 bases, with 7 bases between the two germline ends. Germline lookup yields CDR1 MGHRA and CDR2 YSYEKL. The CDR3 sequence is 14 residues long. CDR3 protein: CASSQETWNSPLHF. In DNA form, the CDR3 reads TGCGCCAGCAGCCAAGAAACCTGGAATTCACCCCTCCACTTT.